Below, 19 T cell receptor beta chains from the same sample are listed, as sequenced in a study of T cell changes during pregnancy in multiple sclerosis. The data were produced by immunoSEQ multiplex PCR, yet TCRdb's version contains in-frame clones alone and is incomplete. This sample has 35,000 to 45,000 clones; around 94% occur once, and the top ten carry 1.3%. Sequenced material: peripheral blood. These TCRs come from a female donor with multiple sclerosis, enrolled in a pregnancy study.

This sequence joins TRBV7-9 and TRBJ1-1; 8 positions match TRBD1. The length of the CDR3 is 15 residues. Germline trimming cut 2 bases from V and 3 bases from J; bases unmatched to any gene: 5. The germline gives CDR1 SEHNR, CDR2 FQNEAQ (reference sequence). CDR3 residues: CASSLSQGAYTEAFF. In nucleotides, the CDR3 is TGTGCCAGCAGCTTATCCCAGGGGGCGTACACTGAAGCTTTCTTT.

The V gene is TRBV5-8, the J gene TRBJ2-3; 11 nucleotides align to TRBD2. V shed 2 bases, J shed 1 base, and the junction held 3 bases outside the gene matches. CDR3 length: 16 amino acids. Germline V gene sequence: CDR1 SGHTS, CDR2 YDEGEE. Here the CDR3 DNA reads TGTGCCAGCAGCTTACTAGCGGGAGCTGGCACAGATACGCAGTATTTT. This codes for CASSLLAGAGTDTQYF. The complete variable domain, with remaining parts taken from reference TRBV5-8 and TRBJ2-3, reads EAGVTQSPTHLIKTRGQQATLRCSPISGHTSVYWYQQALGLGLQFLLWYDEGEERNRGNFPPRFSGRQFPNYSSELNVNALELEDSALYLCASSLLAGAGTDTQYFGPGTRLTVL.

The gene calls are TRBV19 and TRBJ2-7; 8 positions match TRBD2. The V gene's germline CDR1 is LNHDA and CDR2 SQIVND (reference sequence). This CDR3 has 14 amino acids. Germline trimming cut 4 bases from V and 2 bases from J; bases unmatched to any gene: 4. The chain's CDR3 is CASSKSGGPYEQYF. CDR3 DNA sequence: TGTGCCAGTAGTAAGAGCGGGGGCCCCTACGAGCAGTACTTC.

The chain employs TRBV7-3 and TRBJ1-1; D remains unclear. The CDR3 length is 13 residues. The V end lost 5 bases, the J end lost 3 bases, and 10 bases lay between the germline ends. Germline assignment: CDR1 SGHTA and CDR2 FQGTGA. The CDR3 loop is CASSPPRYTEAFF. The CDR3 bases are TGTGCCAGCAGCCCACCAAGATACACTGAAGCTTTCTTT. The whole variable domain, filled in from reference TRBV7-3 and TRBJ1-1, reads GAGVSQTPSNKVTEKGKYVELRCDPISGHTALYWYRQSLGQGPEFLIYFQGTGAADDSGLPNDRFFAVRPEGSVSTLKIQRTERGDSAVYLCASSPPRYTEAFFGQGTRLTVV.

The rearrangement uses TRBV5-1 and TRBJ1-2; D is ambiguous. V was pared by 0 bases and J by 6 bases, with 3 bases between. There are 11 residues in the CDR3. Germline CDR1 is SGHRS and CDR2 is YFSETQ. CDR3 in amino acids: CASSLGHGYTF. In DNA form, the CDR3 reads TGCGCCAGCAGCTTGGGGCATGGCTACACCTTC.

This clone was seen once. The chain recombines TRBV13 with TRBJ2-1, with TRBD1 matching 9 bases. Trimming cost V 3 bases and J 3 bases; bases outside gene matches: 6. This CDR3 region has 16 residues. The germline V gene encodes CDR1 PRHDT and CDR2 FYEKMQ (reference sequence). The CDR3 region is CASSFEGQGYYNEQFF. CDR3 sequence (DNA): TGTGCCAGCAGCTTTGAGGGACAGGGTTACTACAATGAGCAGTTCTTC.

The J gene is TRBJ2-1, the V gene TRBV29-1; possibly TRBD2 for D (6 bases). Germline V lookup: CDR1 SQVTM, CDR2 ANQGSEA. The CDR3 covers 14 residues. The V end lost 7 bases, the J end lost 4 bases, and 17 bases lay between the germline ends. CDR3 sequence: CSGFGGGAYNEQFF. For the CDR3, the DNA is TGCAGCGGATTTGGGGGAGGCGCTTACAATGAGCAGTTCTTC.

The chain combines TRBV19 with TRBJ2-1; no firm D call. The CDR3 sequence is 15 residues long. Germline V lookup: CDR1 LNHDA, CDR2 SQIVND (reference sequence). V shed 1 base and J shed 2 bases, with 9 bases lying between them. CDR3 sequence reads: CASSIARIPYNEQFF. The CDR3, as DNA: TGTGCCAGTAGTATAGCAAGGATACCCTACAATGAGCAGTTCTTC.

The rearrangement uses TRBV4-1 and TRBJ1-5, with D perhaps TRBD1 (6 bases). Trimming pared 2 bases from V and 6 bases from J, leaving 14 bases between. CDR1 is MGHRA, CDR2 YSYEKL, per germline. The length of the CDR3 is 15 residues. CDR3 amino acids: CASSQSQGFGQPQHF. The CDR3 bases are TGCGCCAGCAGCCAATCACAGGGATTCGGTCAGCCCCAGCATTTT.

This chain connects TRBV10-2 to TRBJ2-4, with a tentative D call TRBD1 (6 bases). This CDR3 is built from 14 residues. V gave up 3 bases and J gave up 8 bases, with 14 bases separating them. Germline CDR1 reads WSHSY; CDR2 reads SAAADI. In nucleotides, the CDR3 is TGCGCCAGCAGTGAACACAGGGTTCAAGACATTCAGTACTTC. Protein sequence: CASSEHRVQDIQYF.

The V gene is TRBV14, the J gene TRBJ1-1; 9 bases fit TRBD1. Looked up from germline, CDR1 is SGHDN and CDR2 is FVKESK. J was trimmed by 7 bases and V by 4 bases; bases with no gene match: 4. This CDR3 region has 13 residues. CDR3 coding DNA: TGTGCCAGCAGCCCTTGGGACAGGGTTGAAGCTTTCTTT. This sequence encodes CASSPWDRVEAFF.

This clone was seen more than once but under ten times. At one end, the junction sequence differs from germline, possibly due to a read error. V and J are TRBV19 and TRBJ2-2; TRBD1 or TRBD2 may be the D gene (5 bases each). The germline V gene encodes CDR1 LNHDA and CDR2 SQIVND (reference sequence). This CDR3 has 16 amino acids. CDR3 sequence reads: CASSSPLREKTGELFF. In DNA, the CDR3 is TGTGCCAGCAGTAGCCCCCTCAGGGAGAAGACCGGGGAGCTGTTTTTT.

The count of this clone is one. The chain links TRBV6-5 to TRBJ2-1; D is ambiguous. The CDR3 is 12 residues long. Trimming took 11 bases from V and 2 from J, leaving 10 bases between them. The germline V gene has CDR1 MNHEY and CDR2 SVGAGI. CDR3 sequence reads: CAAYNPYNEQFF. CDR3 sequence (DNA): TGTGCCGCCTATAACCCCTACAATGAGCAGTTCTTC.

This CDR3 reads CASSQGSYNEQFF. The CDR3 bases are TGCGCCAGCAGCCAAGGATCCTACAATGAGCAGTTCTTC. The chain is built from TRBV4-1 and TRBJ2-1; no firm D call. Deletions cut 1 base from V and 1 base from J, with 2 bases between. This CDR3 contains 13 residues. The germline gives CDR1 MGHRA, CDR2 YSYEKL.

This clone came up a few times. This chain uses TRBV30 with TRBJ1-1, with 7 bases lining up with TRBD1. The ends lost 5 bases at V and 2 bases at J; junction bases unmatched: 2. The CDR3 consists of 12 residues. Per germline, CDR1 GTSNPN and CDR2 SVGIG (reference sequence). The DNA of the CDR3 is TGTGCCTGGGGACAGGCTAACACTGAAGCTTTCTTT. This gives the protein CAWGQANTEAFF.

V gene TRBV10-1 combines with J gene TRBJ2-3; D is undetermined. Germline CDR1 is WNHNN and CDR2 is SYGVQD (reference sequence). V was trimmed by 5 bases and J by 0 bases, leaving 15 bases between them. The CDR3 sequence is 16 residues long. Here the CDR3 DNA reads TGCGCCAGCAGTCCGGGCCCCTTCCCTAGCACAGATACGCAGTATTTT. Its protein is CASSPGPFPSTDTQYF.

V is TRBV7-2 and J is TRBJ2-3; the D gene is possibly TRBD1 (5 bases). V was shortened by 7 bases and J by 6 bases, with 17 bases between the two germline ends. Per germline, CDR1 SGHTA and CDR2 FQGNSA. There are 14 residues in the CDR3. The chain's CDR3 is CASTITRATDTQYF. DNA of the CDR3: TGTGCCAGCACGATCACCAGGGCTACCGATACGCAGTATTTT.

The chain joins TRBV7-8 to TRBJ1-1, with a weak D call TRBD1 (6 bases). The CDR3 consists of 15 residues. Trimming removed 0 bases from V and 1 base from J, with 9 bases in between. From germline, CDR1 is SGHVS and CDR2 FQNEAQ. CDR3 loop: CASSLAARGNTEAFF. The CDR3, as DNA: TGTGCCAGCAGCTTAGCGGCCAGGGGGAACACTGAAGCTTTCTTT.

This clone has just a few counts. The chain combines TRBV7-2 with TRBJ2-3; 9 bases line up with TRBD1. Germline V CDR1 and CDR2: SGHTA, FQGNSA. CDR3 size: 15 residues. Germline trimming cut 7 bases from V and 3 bases from J; bases unmatched to any gene: 8. CDR3 residues: CASTRTGVGTDTQYF. CDR3 bases: TGTGCCAGCACCCGGACAGGGGTCGGTACAGATACGCAGTATTTT.